A single sample gave rise to the 20 T cell receptor beta chains below, sequenced in a study of shared clonotypes between healthy human individuals (dated by TCRdb to 2020 to 2022). For the CD8 naive samples, CD45RO-negative cells were positively selected for CCR7, yielding a CD45RA+CCR7+ population from which TemRA cells were excluded. Library method: the immunoSEQ multiplex PCR assay. Here the immuneACCESS table is served through TCRdb, limited to in-frame sequences with V and J called. Missing clones are a known gap in these copies; in checked studies unresolved V genes cover under half, and the rest lacks a known reason. This sample is represented by approximately 1.9 million clones; roughly 95% of them were singletons. The ten most abundant clones make up more than 1.5% of the sample. What was sequenced was naive CD8+ T cells from PBMCs. The sample's cell subset or site label, in plain terms: CD45RA+CCR7+. These receptors all stem from a man aged 18-30 years in good health. Some clones in this sample may be carry-over from other donors' samples.

V usage is TRBV5-1 and J usage is TRBJ2-6; unclear D gene. This CDR3 has 15 amino acids. Per the germline V gene, CDR1 is SGHRS and CDR2 is YFSETQ. The V and J ends lost 6 bases and 0 bases respectively, with 10 bases between them. The CDR3 sequence: CASIYSFSGANVLTF. CDR3 DNA: TGCGCCAGCATCTACTCCTTCTCTGGGGCCAACGTCCTGACTTTC.

J is TRBJ2-7 and V is TRBV19; D is unclear. The CDR3 consists of 13 residues. Germline CDR1 LNHDA, CDR2 SQIVND (reference sequence). Trimming cost V 3 bases and J 1 base, with 7 bases left between them. Written as DNA, the CDR3 is TGTGCCAGTAGTATTACCTATTCCTACGAGCAGTACTTC. Encoded protein: CASSITYSYEQYF.

V gene TRBV7-6 combines with J gene TRBJ2-2; weak D call: TRBD2 (6 bases). With 3 bases removed from V and 2 bases from J, the gap between germline ends came to 7 bases. The CDR3 consists of 14 residues. Looked up from germline, CDR1 is SGHVS and CDR2 is FNYEAQ. CDR3 nucleotides: TGTGCCAGCAGCTTGGGACTTAACACCGGGGAGCTGTTTTTT. This sequence encodes CASSLGLNTGELFF.

This clone is a singleton in its sample. This sequence joins TRBV29-1 and TRBJ1-3; 8 bases line up with TRBD1. Germline-derived CDR1 and CDR2 are SQVTM and ANQGSEA. The V gene end was trimmed by 4 bases and the J gene end by 4 bases; junction bases not matched to a gene: 12. The CDR3 sequence is 16 residues long. CDR3 sequence: CSVVGQGNSGGNTIYF. The CDR3 DNA is TGCAGCGTTGTCGGACAGGGTAATAGTGGGGGAAACACCATATATTTT.

The sample holds one count of this clone. Other DNA sequences in this specimen translate into the identical CDR3. The gene calls are TRBV14 and TRBJ1-1; D unclear. From germline, CDR1 is SGHDN and CDR2 FVKESK. The CDR3 runs to 13 residues. The germline V and J ends were trimmed by 0 bases and 5 bases, with 7 bases remaining between them. The CDR3 here is CASSQDRVTEAFF. The CDR3 DNA follows: TGTGCCAGCAGCCAAGACCGTGTAACTGAAGCTTTCTTT.

The chain recombines TRBV27 with TRBJ2-7; TRBD2 might be the D (5 bases). The CDR3 runs to 16 residues. The germline V and J ends were trimmed by 0 bases and 2 bases, with 14 bases remaining between them. The germline gives CDR1 MNHEY, CDR2 SMNVEV (reference sequence). The CDR3 protein is CASSLSNRGWAYEQYF. CDR3 DNA: TGTGCCAGCAGTTTATCCAATCGGGGTTGGGCCTACGAGCAGTACTTC.

The rearrangement links TRBV28 to TRBJ2-3, with 10 bases matching TRBD2. Looked up from germline, CDR1 is MDHEN and CDR2 is SYDVKM. The V and J ends lost 6 bases and 0 bases, in that order; junction bases with no gene match: 9. The CDR3 is 17 residues long. CDR3: CASSPGLAEASTDTQYF. CDR3 bases: TGTGCCAGCAGCCCCGGACTAGCGGAGGCTAGCACAGATACGCAGTATTTT.

V usage is TRBV19 and J usage is TRBJ2-3; tentative D call: TRBD2 (5 bases). V was clipped by 3 bases and J by 4 bases, with 14 bases between them. This CDR3 comprises 15 residues. Germline assignment: CDR1 LNHDA and CDR2 SQIVND (reference sequence). The chain's CDR3 is CASSISAVVPDTQYF. As DNA, the CDR3 is TGTGCCAGTAGTATTAGCGCTGTAGTCCCAGATACGCAGTATTTT. Combining the CDR3 with reference TRBV19 and TRBJ2-3 gives the whole variable domain DGGITQSPKYLFRKEGQNVTLSCEQNLNHDAMYWYRQDPGQGLRLIYYSQIVNDFQKGDIAEGYSVSREKKESFPLTVTSAQKNPTAFYLCASSISAVVPDTQYFGPGTRLTVL.

This rearrangement joins TRBV5-6 to TRBJ1-2, with D hard to call. Germline CDR1 and CDR2: SGHDT and YYEEEE. The CDR3 is made up of 14 amino acids. V dropped 0 bases and J dropped 8 bases, with 14 bases sitting between them. DNA of the CDR3: TGTGCCAGCAGCTTGGGGGCCCCGTGGCAAGGCTACACCTTC. Translating gives CASSLGAPWQGYTF. The whole variable domain, remainder taken from reference TRBV5-6 and TRBJ1-2, is DAGVTQSPTHLIKTRGQQVTLRCSPKSGHDTVSWYQQALGQGPQFIFQYYEEEERQRGNFPDRFSGHQFPNYSSELNVNALLLGDSALYLCASSLGAPWQGYTFGSGTRLTVV.

The gene calls are TRBV4-1 and TRBJ1-1, with D unclear. The CDR3 has 15 amino acids. Trimming took 0 bases from V and 4 from J, leaving 12 bases between them. Germline CDR1 and CDR2: MGHRA and YSYEKL. CDR3 nucleotides: TGCGCCAGCAGCCAAGACTCCCCCCCAAGCACTGAAGCTTTCTTT. Amino acids: CASSQDSPPSTEAFF.

V and J are TRBV4-1 and TRBJ2-3, with TRBD2 matching over 7 bases. Germline trimming cut 5 bases from V and 1 base from J; bases unmatched to any gene: 6. In germline, CDR1 is MGHRA, CDR2 YSYEKL. This CDR3 region has 15 residues. The CDR3 DNA reads as TGCGCCAGCAGCTACCTAGCGGAACGCACAGATACGCAGTATTTT. Protein sequence: CASSYLAERTDTQYF.

The V and J genes are TRBV19 and TRBJ2-1; D is unclear. The CDR3 is 12 amino acids. Trimming cost V 1 base and J 9 bases, with 7 bases left between them. Germline CDR1 reads LNHDA; CDR2 reads SQIVND (reference sequence). CDR3 amino acids: CASSIGYGEQFF. CDR3 DNA sequence: TGTGCCAGTAGTATAGGGTACGGTGAGCAGTTCTTC.

The V and J genes are TRBV7-8 and TRBJ2-5, with D possibly being TRBD2 (7 bases). CDR1 SGHVS and CDR2 FQNEAQ come from the germline V gene. V dropped 1 base and J dropped 3 bases, with 24 bases sitting between them. The CDR3 length is 19 residues. The DNA for the CDR3 is TGTGCCAGCAGCTTAGAAGGGGGAGCCGGGAGGACCCCCAAAGAGACCCAGTACTTC. The encoded protein is CASSLEGGAGRTPKETQYF.

The chain couples TRBV7-2 to TRBJ2-3; D might be TRBD2 (5 bases). Trimming left V 5 bases short and J 0 bases short, with 12 bases between. The length of the CDR3 is 15 residues. Per the germline V gene, CDR1 is SGHTA and CDR2 is FQGNSA. The CDR3 nucleotides are TGTGCCAGCAGCCTCAGCGGCACTAGCACAGATACGCAGTATTTT. As protein: CASSLSGTSTDTQYF.

The V gene is TRBV4-3, the J gene TRBJ2-1, with TRBD2 matching 11 bases. CDR3 length: 16 residues. From germline, CDR1 is LGHNA and CDR2 YSLEER. J was trimmed by 8 bases and V by 0 bases; bases with no gene match: 6. In DNA form, the CDR3 reads TGCGCCAGCAGCCAAGATGCCGGGACTAGCGGCCATGAGCAGTTCTTC. It specifies CASSQDAGTSGHEQFF.

The CDR3 here is CASRRDRDHYEQYF. For the CDR3, the DNA is TGTGCCAGTCGCCGGGACAGGGACCACTACGAGCAGTACTTC. This chain uses TRBV19 with TRBJ2-7; 9 bases match TRBD1. Trimming took 8 bases from V and 3 from J; bases not matched to a gene: 8. CDR1 LNHDA and CDR2 SQIVND come from the germline V gene (reference sequence). The CDR3 is made up of 14 amino acids. Full variable domain (rest looked up from reference TRBV19 and TRBJ2-7): DGGITQSPKYLFRKEGQNVTLSCEQNLNHDAMYWYRQDPGQGLRLIYYSQIVNDFQKGDIAEGYSVSREKKESFPLTVTSAQKNPTAFYLCASRRDRDHYEQYFGPGTRLTVT.

J is TRBJ1-5 and V is TRBV19; a possible D gene is TRBD1 (5 bases). With 8 bases removed from V and 5 bases from J, the gap between germline ends came to 13 bases. Germline assignment: CDR1 LNHDA and CDR2 SQIVND (reference sequence). The CDR3 has 13 residues. CDR3 amino acids: CASQRDPYQPQHF. CDR3 in DNA: TGTGCCAGTCAACGGGACCCCTATCAGCCCCAGCATTTT.

In regard to this clone: This CDR3 is also generated by other DNA sequences in the sample. The V gene is TRBV7-2, the J gene TRBJ2-7, with D maybe TRBD1 (5 bases). Germline-derived CDR1 and CDR2 are SGHTA and FQGNSA. Trimming removed 1 base from V and 3 bases from J, with 7 bases in between. This CDR3 contains 13 residues. The CDR3 reads CASSLGGNYEQYF. For the CDR3, the DNA is TGTGCCAGCAGCTTAGGGGGCAACTACGAGCAGTACTTC.

V gene TRBV10-3 combines with J gene TRBJ2-1, with 9 positions matching TRBD1. The CDR3 spans 16 residues. V lost 6 bases to trimming and J lost 4 bases; unmatched junction nucleotides: 10. Germline loops: CDR1 ENHRY, CDR2 SYGVKD. Written as DNA, the CDR3 is TGTGCCATCAGCCCCTCCGGGACAGGGTGGTACAATGAGCAGTTCTTC. Protein sequence: CAISPSGTGWYNEQFF.

The chain couples TRBV6-6 to TRBJ2-7; D remains ambiguous. This CDR3 is built from 15 residues. CDR1 and CDR2 from the germline V gene are MNHNY and SVGAGI (reference sequence). The ends were cut back, 0 bases at V and 2 bases at J, with 11 bases in the middle. CDR3 region: CASSYSSGGPYEQYF. The CDR3 DNA follows: TGTGCCAGCAGTTACTCGTCAGGCGGTCCCTACGAGCAGTACTTC.